The 25 T cell receptor beta chains listed next were all sequenced from one sample in a study of cytomegalovirus exposure and HLA in healthy donors. Use of 60 Vbeta and 13 Jbeta primers characterized the PCR. Assay used: immunoSEQ multiplex PCR; TCRdb lists only in-frame clones, some missing. The table has some 120,000 clones, approximately 81% seen once. Material for sequencing was PBMCs. The receptor set was obtained from a woman aged 25-40 years in good health and CMV-seronegative.

A single count supports this clone. This sequence joins TRBV12-5 and TRBJ2-5; TRBD2 might be the D (5 bases). Trimming removed 7 bases at V and 0 bases at J, with 18 bases between. CDR3 size: 16 residues. CDR1 and CDR2 from the germline V gene are LGHNT and FRNRAP. The CDR3 loop reads CASASQAGDYQETQYF. CDR3 coding DNA: TGTGCTAGTGCCTCCCAAGCCGGGGATTACCAAGAGACCCAGTACTTC.

As to this clone: A read error may produce the germline difference seen at one junction end. The chain combines TRBV7-9 with TRBJ2-1, with 7 bases lining up with TRBD2. Germline V gene sequence: CDR1 SEHNR, CDR2 FQNEAQ (reference sequence). The CDR3 sequence is 17 residues long. The DNA for the CDR3 is TGTTCCAGCAGCTTAGGGTCAGGACTAGAAGGATACAATGAGCAGTTCTTC. Protein: CSSSLGSGLEGYNEQFF. The entire variable domain, with the rest obtained from reference TRBV7-9 and TRBJ2-1, is as follows: DTGVSQNPRHKITKRGQNVTFRCDPISEHNRLYWYRQTLGQGPEFLTYFQNEAQLEKSRLLSDRFSAERPKGSFSTLEIQRTEQGDSAMYLCSSSLGSGLEGYNEQFFGPGTRLTVL.

V usage is TRBV5-1 and J usage is TRBJ2-1; possible D gene TRBD1, 6 bases. This CDR3 has 16 amino acids. Germline values: CDR1 SGHRS, CDR2 YFSETQ. V lost 4 bases and J 1 base, leaving 15 bases between the germline ends. In nucleotides, the CDR3 is TGCGCCAGCAGCCTGCTTGAGCAGGGGTCCTACAATGAGCAGTTCTTC. It yields the protein CASSLLEQGSYNEQFF.

This clone was detected only once. The chain employs TRBV4-2 and TRBJ2-1, with 8 bases that match TRBD2. Germline V gene sequence: CDR1 LGHNA, CDR2 YNFKEQ. The CDR3 totals 17 residues. V was pared by 0 bases and J by 5 bases, with 9 bases of the junction left unmatched. This chain's CDR3 is CASSQEGSGSVNNEQFF. The CDR3 region has the DNA TGTGCCAGCAGCCAAGAAGGGAGCGGGAGTGTCAACAATGAGCAGTTCTTC.

This chain uses TRBV10-3 with TRBJ2-3, with 7 bases that match TRBD2. CDR1 is ENHRY and CDR2 is SYGVKD in the germline V gene. Germline trimming cut 6 bases from V and 0 bases from J; bases unmatched to any gene: 3. The CDR3 has 14 amino acids. The CDR3 reads CAIRREYSTDTQYF. The CDR3 bases are TGTGCCATCAGGCGGGAGTATAGCACAGATACGCAGTATTTT.

The rearrangement uses TRBV11-2 and TRBJ2-5; D uncertain. Trimming shortened V by 1 base and J by 1 base, and 7 bases separated the two germline ends. CDR3 length equals 14 residues. Germline CDR1 SGHAT, CDR2 FQNNGV. The CDR3 coding sequence is TGTGCCAGCAGCTTAGGACTCTCCCAAGAGACCCAGTACTTC. Translation: CASSLGLSQETQYF.

This chain connects TRBV5-4 to TRBJ2-1, with D maybe TRBD2 (6 bases). The germline V gene encodes CDR1 SGHNT and CDR2 YYREEE (reference sequence). The ends were cut back, 3 bases at V and 12 bases at J, with 19 bases in the middle. This CDR3 comprises 14 residues. DNA for the CDR3: TGTGCCAGCAGCTGGGGGGTGGTGGGGACCGGGCAGTTCTTC. Its translation: CASSWGVVGTGQFF.

This clone has just one count. V usage is TRBV5-1 and J usage is TRBJ2-5, with D possibly TRBD2 on 6 matching bases. Trimming cost V 3 bases and J 5 bases, with 14 bases left between them. CDR3 length equals 14 residues. The germline gives CDR1 SGHRS, CDR2 YFSETQ. Here the CDR3 reads CASSSQGGSETQYF. The CDR3 DNA follows: TGCGCCAGCAGCTCCCAGGGAGGTTCGGAGACCCAGTACTTC.

The J gene is TRBJ2-5, the V gene TRBV10-3; 9 nucleotides align to TRBD1. V lost 2 bases to trimming and J lost 5 bases; unmatched junction nucleotides: 0. The CDR3 is made up of 13 amino acids. Germline V gene data show CDR1 as ENHRY and CDR2 as SYGVKD. CDR3 sequence: CAISEGQGETQYF. The CDR3 DNA reads as TGTGCCATCAGTGAGGGACAGGGGGAGACCCAGTACTTC.

V usage is TRBV7-9 and J usage is TRBJ2-5, with a possible D match to TRBD2 (5 bases). The germline V gene has CDR1 SEHNR and CDR2 FQNEAQ (reference sequence). V shed 3 bases and J shed 5 bases, with 22 bases lying between them. CDR3 length: 17 amino acids. The CDR3: CASSFRPMLLPGETQYF. In DNA form, the CDR3 reads TGTGCCAGCAGCTTCCGACCTATGTTGCTACCGGGGGAGACCCAGTACTTC.

The chain links TRBV18 to TRBJ2-7, with TRBD2 identical over 10 bases. The germline gives CDR1 KGHSH, CDR2 LQKENI. This CDR3 has 16 amino acids. Trimming cost V 1 base and J 5 bases; bases outside gene matches: 8. CDR3 sequence (DNA): TGTGCCAGCTCACCACAAAGGACTAGCGGAGGGGACGAGCAGTACTTC. This encodes CASSPQRTSGGDEQYF.

This clone was seen more than once but under ten times. V and J are TRBV6-1 and TRBJ2-7; the match to TRBD2 covers 12 bases. J was trimmed by 2 bases and V by 0 bases; bases with no gene match: 5. The CDR3 is 17 amino acids. Germline-derived CDR1 and CDR2 are MNHNS and SASEGT. The CDR3 DNA sequence: TGTGCCAGCAGTGAAGCGCGACTAGCGGGAGAGACCTACGAGCAGTACTTC. Protein: CASSEARLAGETYEQYF.

The V and J genes are TRBV27 and TRBJ2-7; D unclear. Germline V CDR1 and CDR2: MNHEY, SMNVEV (reference sequence). Between the trimmed V and J ends, which lost 6 bases and 3 bases, there was a span of 15 bases. The CDR3 covers 14 residues. CDR3 loop: CASSKLTADYEQYF. The DNA for the CDR3 is TGTGCCAGCAGCAAGCTAACCGCGGACTACGAGCAGTACTTC.

Turning to this clone: Sequence at one end of the junction differs from germline and may be a read error. V and J are TRBV7-9 and TRBJ1-2; 12 bases line up with TRBD1. This CDR3 is built from 16 residues. Per the germline V gene, CDR1 is SEHNR and CDR2 is FQNEAQ (reference sequence). The CDR3 reads CSSSSTGQGAGHGYTF. Written as DNA, the CDR3 is TGTTCCAGCAGTTCAACGGGACAGGGGGCGGGGCATGGCTACACCTTC.

V is TRBV6-1 and J is TRBJ1-5; D is uncertain. The CDR3 contains 14 residues. Germline CDR1 and CDR2: MNHNS and SASEGT. The V and J ends lost 4 bases and 0 bases respectively, with 7 bases between them. CDR3 DNA sequence: TGTGCCAGCAGTGGAGTCTTTAGCAATCAGCCCCAGCATTTT. Its translation is CASSGVFSNQPQHF.

The rearrangement joins TRBV18 to TRBJ1-2, with D unresolved. V shed 2 bases and J shed 3 bases, with 7 bases lying between them. CDR3 length: 13 amino acids. Germline V gives CDR1 KGHSH, CDR2 LQKENI. CDR3 in amino acids: CASSPYGDYGYTF. In DNA form, the CDR3 reads TGTGCCAGCTCACCATACGGGGACTATGGCTACACCTTC.

The chain combines TRBV2 with TRBJ2-5; a possible D gene is TRBD2 (7 bases). The CDR3 length is 18 residues. Trimming left V 0 bases short and J 4 bases short, with 21 bases between. CDR1 is SNHLY and CDR2 is FYNNEI in the germline V gene. The CDR3 sequence: CASSEALIRGAPVETQYF. DNA for the CDR3: TGTGCCAGCAGTGAAGCGCTTATTCGGGGGGCGCCTGTAGAGACCCAGTACTTC.

Concerning this clone itself: A read error may account for a junction end that differs from germline. V gene TRBV7-7 combines with J gene TRBJ2-3; 7 bases fit TRBD2. From germline, CDR1 is SSHAT and CDR2 FNYEAQ (reference sequence). The CDR3 runs to 15 residues. The CDR3 here is CASSLVAGVADTQYF. DNA for the CDR3: TGTGCTAGCAGCTTAGTTGCGGGAGTGGCAGATACGCAGTATTTT.

The count of this clone is one. The V call is TRBV11-1, the J call TRBJ1-2; D may be TRBD1 (5 bases). The CDR3 spans 15 residues. Trimming cost V 0 bases and J 6 bases, with 14 bases left between them. Germline V CDR1 and CDR2: SGHAT, FQDESV (reference sequence). CDR3 bases: TGTGCCAGCAGCTTAGCGCCAGAATGGGGCAATGGCTACACCTTC. It is translated as CASSLAPEWGNGYTF.

This clone was recorded only once. The chain links TRBV9 to TRBJ2-3; tentative D call: TRBD1 (6 bases). The V end was cut by 3 bases, the J end by 11 bases, with 16 bases between. Looked up from germline, CDR1 is SGDLS and CDR2 is YYNGEE. The CDR3 loop spans 13 amino acids. The CDR3 nucleotides are TGTGCCAGCAGCGACTACCGGACAGATCAGCAGTATTTT. The encoded protein is CASSDYRTDQQYF.

The chain recombines TRBV19 with TRBJ1-2, with 8 bases identical to TRBD1. V lost 9 bases to trimming and J lost 4 bases; unmatched junction nucleotides: 13. The CDR3 has 15 residues. Germline V gene data show CDR1 as LNHDA and CDR2 as SQIVND (reference sequence). The CDR3 spells CASTPGTGVGYGYTF. The CDR3 DNA reads TGTGCCAGCACCCCCGGGACAGGTGTTGGCTATGGCTACACCTTC.

The rearrangement links TRBV7-9 to TRBJ1-5; 7 bases agree with TRBD1. The CDR3 loop spans 14 amino acids. The junction had 4 bases not matched to a gene; V was cut back by 5 bases and J by 3 bases. Germline V gene sequence: CDR1 SEHNR, CDR2 FQNEAQ (reference sequence). CDR3 sequence: CASSPGTDNQPQHF. The DNA for the CDR3 is TGTGCCAGCAGCCCTGGGACAGACAATCAGCCCCAGCATTTT. The full variable domain, rest sourced from reference TRBV7-9 and TRBJ1-5, is DTGVSQNPRHKITKRGQNVTFRCDPISEHNRLYWYRQTLGQGPEFLTYFQNEAQLEKSRLLSDRFSAERPKGSFSTLEIQRTEQGDSAMYLCASSPGTDNQPQHFGDGTRLSIL.

Regarding this clone: The sample has other DNA sequences that encode this CDR3 too. CDR3 region: CASSFPGGRYEQYF. CDR3 bases: TGTGCCAGCAGCTTCCCTGGCGGGAGGTACGAGCAGTACTTC. The rearrangement joins TRBV7-9 to TRBJ2-7, with 8 bases identical to TRBD2. Germline assignment: CDR1 SEHNR and CDR2 FQNEAQ (reference sequence). Unmatched junction bases numbered 5, after V lost 3 bases and J lost 4 bases. There are 14 residues in the CDR3.

The V call is TRBV6-1, the J call TRBJ2-7, with 11 bases aligning to TRBD1. This CDR3 is 15 amino acids long. V shed 7 bases and J 5 bases; nucleotides not matched to a gene: 10. Germline V gives CDR1 MNHNS, CDR2 SASEGT. This chain's CDR3 is CASTLRGQGGHEQYF. In DNA form, the CDR3 reads TGTGCCAGCACCCTAAGGGGACAGGGGGGCCACGAGCAGTACTTC.

The CDR3 region has the DNA TGTGCCAGCAGTGGCGACGGGACAGGTTTGTACAATGAGCAGTTCTTC. It specifies CASSGDGTGLYNEQFF. The chain combines TRBV27 with TRBJ2-1, with 8 positions matching TRBD1. V lost 5 bases to trimming and J lost 4 bases; unmatched junction nucleotides: 10. The CDR3 loop spans 16 amino acids. Germline V CDR1 and CDR2: MNHEY, SMNVEV (reference sequence).